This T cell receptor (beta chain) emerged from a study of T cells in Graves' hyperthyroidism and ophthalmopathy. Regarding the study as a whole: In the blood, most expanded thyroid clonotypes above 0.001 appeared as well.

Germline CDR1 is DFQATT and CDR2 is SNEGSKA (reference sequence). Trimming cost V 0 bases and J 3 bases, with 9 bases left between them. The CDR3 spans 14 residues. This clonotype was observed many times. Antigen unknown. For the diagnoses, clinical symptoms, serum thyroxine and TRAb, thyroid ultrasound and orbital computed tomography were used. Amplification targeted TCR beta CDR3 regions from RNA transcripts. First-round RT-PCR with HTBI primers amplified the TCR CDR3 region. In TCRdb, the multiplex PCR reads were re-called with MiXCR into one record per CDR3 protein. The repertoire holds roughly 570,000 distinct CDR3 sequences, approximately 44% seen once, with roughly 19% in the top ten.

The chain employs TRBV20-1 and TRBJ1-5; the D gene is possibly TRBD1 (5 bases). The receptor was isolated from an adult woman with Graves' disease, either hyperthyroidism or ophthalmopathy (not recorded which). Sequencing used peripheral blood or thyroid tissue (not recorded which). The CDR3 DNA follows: TGCAGTGCTAGAGATCTGGACAACAATCAGCCCCAGCATTTT. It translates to CSARDLDNNQPQHF.